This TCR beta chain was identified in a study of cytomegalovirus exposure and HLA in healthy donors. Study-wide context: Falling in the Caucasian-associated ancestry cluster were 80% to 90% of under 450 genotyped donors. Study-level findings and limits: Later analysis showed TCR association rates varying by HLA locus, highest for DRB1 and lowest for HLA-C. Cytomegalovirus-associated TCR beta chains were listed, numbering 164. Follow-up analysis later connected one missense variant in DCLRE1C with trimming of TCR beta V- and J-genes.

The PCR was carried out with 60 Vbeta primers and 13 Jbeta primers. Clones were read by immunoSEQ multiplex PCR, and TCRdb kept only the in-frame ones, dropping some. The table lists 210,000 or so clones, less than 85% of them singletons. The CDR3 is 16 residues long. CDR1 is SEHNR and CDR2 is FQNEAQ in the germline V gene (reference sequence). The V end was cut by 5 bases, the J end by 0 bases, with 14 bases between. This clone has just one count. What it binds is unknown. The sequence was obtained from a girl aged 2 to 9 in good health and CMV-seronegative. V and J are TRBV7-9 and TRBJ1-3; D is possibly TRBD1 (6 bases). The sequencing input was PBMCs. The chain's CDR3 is CASSAPGQRSGNTIYF. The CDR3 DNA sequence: TGTGCCAGCAGCGCCCCCGGACAGCGCTCTGGAAACACCATATATTTT.